Here is one TCR beta chain with its context. These data belong to a study of CD4+ T cells in melanoma. Trimming stripped 0 bases from V and 4 bases from J, with 12 bases between. CDR1 SQVTM and CDR2 ANQGSEA come from the germline V gene. CDR3 size: 14 residues. Repertoires were generated with immunoSEQ multiplex PCR, while TCRdb's copy carries only in-frame clones and drops some. The sample has about 15,000 clones, 65% to 85% seen once. V is TRBV29-1 and J is TRBJ1-2; D ambiguous. This sequence originates from a human donor with melanoma. Sequencing was done on a sample of cells from a culture (not recorded whether cultured in vitro). The chain's CDR3 is CSVEDRPRIYGYTF. CDR3 DNA: TGCAGCGTTGAAGATCGTCCGCGAATCTATGGCTACACCTTC.